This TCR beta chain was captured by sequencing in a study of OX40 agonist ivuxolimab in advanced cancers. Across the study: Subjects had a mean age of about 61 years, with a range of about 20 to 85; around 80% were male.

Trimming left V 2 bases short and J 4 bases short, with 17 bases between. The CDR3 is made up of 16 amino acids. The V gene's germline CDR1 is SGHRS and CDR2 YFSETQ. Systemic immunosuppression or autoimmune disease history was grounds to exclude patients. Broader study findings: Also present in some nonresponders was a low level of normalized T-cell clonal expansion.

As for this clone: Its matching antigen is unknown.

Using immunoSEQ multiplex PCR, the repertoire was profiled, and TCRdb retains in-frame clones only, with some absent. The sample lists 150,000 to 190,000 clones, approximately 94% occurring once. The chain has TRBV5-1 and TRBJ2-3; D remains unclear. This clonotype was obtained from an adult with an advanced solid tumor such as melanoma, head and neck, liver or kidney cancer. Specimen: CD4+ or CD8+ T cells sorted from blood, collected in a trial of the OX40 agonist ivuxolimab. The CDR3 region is CASSFEGGTNADTQYF. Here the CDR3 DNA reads TGCGCCAGCAGCTTCGAAGGTGGTACGAACGCAGATACGCAGTATTTT.